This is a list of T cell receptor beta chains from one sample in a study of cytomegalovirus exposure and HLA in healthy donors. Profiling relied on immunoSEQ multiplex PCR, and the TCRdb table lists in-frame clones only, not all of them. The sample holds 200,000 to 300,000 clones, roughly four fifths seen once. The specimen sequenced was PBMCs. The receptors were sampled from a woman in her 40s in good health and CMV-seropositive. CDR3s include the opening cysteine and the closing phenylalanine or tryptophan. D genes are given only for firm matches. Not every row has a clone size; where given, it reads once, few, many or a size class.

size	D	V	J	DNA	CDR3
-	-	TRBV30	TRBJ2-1	TGTGCCTGGAGGCAGGGGCACTACAATGAGCAGTTCTTC	CAWRQGHYNEQFF
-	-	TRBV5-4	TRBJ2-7	TGTGCCAGCAGCTTGGCCCAGGGTGGTCTCGTCTACGAGCAGTACTTC	CASSLAQGGLVYEQYF
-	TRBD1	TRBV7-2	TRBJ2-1	TGTGCCAGCAGCCGGGACAGAGATTCCTACAATGAGCAGTTCTTC	CASSRDRDSYNEQFF
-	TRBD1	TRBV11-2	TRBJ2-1	TGTGCCAGCAGCCCCCGAAGCGGACAGGATGAGCAGTTCTTC	CASSPRSGQDEQFF
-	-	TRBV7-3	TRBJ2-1	TGTGCCAGCAGCCCTCAGGGGGGTGAGCAGTTCTTC	CASSPQGGEQFF
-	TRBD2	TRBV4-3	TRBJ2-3	TGCGCCAGCAGCCATTTCGGACTAGCAGCTGATACGCAGTATTTT	CASSHFGLAADTQYF
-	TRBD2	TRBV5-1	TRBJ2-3	TGCGCCAGCAGCCCCCTGGGAGTGCGGGAGGGACCCCCCACAGATACGCAGTATTTT	CASSPLGVREGPPTDTQYF
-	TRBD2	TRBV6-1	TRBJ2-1	TGTGCCAGCAGTAGGACTAGCGGGCACAATGAGCAGTTCTTC	CASSRTSGHNEQFF
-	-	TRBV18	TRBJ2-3	TGTGCCAGCTCACCGGGGGACACCCACACAGATACGCAGTATTTT	CASSPGDTHTDTQYF
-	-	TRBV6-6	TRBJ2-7	TGTGCCAGCAGGCAGGGCTCCTACGAGCAGTACTTC	CASRQGSYEQYF
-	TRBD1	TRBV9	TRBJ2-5	TGTGCCAGCAGCGTAGGGGACAGCTCCGAAGAGACCCAGTACTTC	CASSVGDSSEETQYF
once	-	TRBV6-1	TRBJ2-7	TGTGCCAGCAGTGAAGGGACAGTCTATGAGCAGTACTTC	CASSEGTVYEQYF
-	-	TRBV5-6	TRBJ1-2	TGTGCCAGCAGCTTAGGGACAAGCCACTATGGCTACACCTTC	CASSLGTSHYGYTF
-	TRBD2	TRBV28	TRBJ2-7	TGTGCCAGCACCCCGGGAGGGCGGATATACGAGCAGTACTTC	CASTPGGRIYEQYF
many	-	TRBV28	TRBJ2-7	TGTGCCAGCAAAGTCCCAGGTACCTACGAGCAGTACTTC	CASKVPGTYEQYF
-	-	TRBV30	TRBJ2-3	TGTGCCTGGTCCCGGGCAGATACGCAGTATTTT	CAWSRADTQYF
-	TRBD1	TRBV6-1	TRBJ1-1	TGTGCCAGCAGCAGGGGGCGCGTCACTGAAGCTTTCTTT	CASSRGRVTEAFF
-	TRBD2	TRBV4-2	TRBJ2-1	TGTGCCAGCAGCCACCTAGCGGGAGGTCCCGGGCCCTACAATGAGCAGTTCTTC	CASSHLAGGPGPYNEQFF
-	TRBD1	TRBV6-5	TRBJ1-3	TGTGCCAGCAGCCCAACAGGGGGGACTGGAAACACCATATATTTT	CASSPTGGTGNTIYF
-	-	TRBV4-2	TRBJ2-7	TGTGCCAGCAGCCAAGATCAGGGCACAGGGCCGCTGGGGTTC	CASSQDQGTGPLGF
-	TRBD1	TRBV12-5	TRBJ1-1	TGTGCTAGTGGTTTTGGGACAGTCATGAACACTGAAGCTTTCTTT	CASGFGTVMNTEAFF
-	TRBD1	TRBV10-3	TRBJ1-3	TGTGCCATCAGTGAGGCGGACAGGATCTCTGGAAACACCATATATTTT	CAISEADRISGNTIYF
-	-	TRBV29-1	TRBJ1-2	TGCAGCGTTGAAGGGGGAGCAGGGGTGATTGGCGGCTACACCTTC	CSVEGGAGVIGGYTF
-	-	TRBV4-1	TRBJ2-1	TGCGCCAGCAGCCAAGGAGCGGGCGACTACAATGAGCAGTTCTTC	CASSQGAGDYNEQFF
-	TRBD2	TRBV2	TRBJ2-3	TGTGCCAGCAGTGCACTAACTAGCGGAGGCACAGATACGCAGTATTTT	CASSALTSGGTDTQYF
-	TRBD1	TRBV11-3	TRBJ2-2	TGTGCCAGCAGTTCACACATGGGACAGGGGGCCGGGGAGCTGTTTTTT	CASSSHMGQGAGELFF
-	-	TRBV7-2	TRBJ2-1	TGTGCCAGCAGCTCCCCCGGTAGCCCGGAGCAGTTCTTC	CASSSPGSPEQFF
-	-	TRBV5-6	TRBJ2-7	TGTGCCAGCAGCCCCCCGTCGGGCTACGAGCAGTACTTC	CASSPPSGYEQYF
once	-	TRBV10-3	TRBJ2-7	TGTGCCATCAGTGAGGCCAGCTTCCGCGGGGACGAGCAGTACTTC	CAISEASFRGDEQYF
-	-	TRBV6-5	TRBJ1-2	TGTGCCAGCAGTCGATCTCGGGGGGATTATGGCTACACCTTC	CASSRSRGDYGYTF
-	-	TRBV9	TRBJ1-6	TGTGCCAGCAGCGCAACAGGGATTCTTTCACCCCTCCACTTT	CASSATGILSPLHF
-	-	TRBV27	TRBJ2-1	TGTGCCAGCACCCTCGTCGGCTTGGGGGGTGAGCAGTTCTTC	CASTLVGLGGEQFF
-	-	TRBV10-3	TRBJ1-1	TGTGCCATCAGTGATCAGACAAGGGGAAACACTGAAGCTTTCTTT	CAISDQTRGNTEAFF
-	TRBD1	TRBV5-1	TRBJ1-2	TGCGCCAGCAGCGCGGGACAGGCCAATGGCTACACCTTC	CASSAGQANGYTF
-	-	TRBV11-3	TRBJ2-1	TGTGCCAGCAGCTTAGACTCACGGGACTACAATGAGCAGTTCTTC	CASSLDSRDYNEQFF
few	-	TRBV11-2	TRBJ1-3	TGTGCCAGCAGCCGAGGACAGAGCTCTGGAAACACCATATATTTT	CASSRGQSSGNTIYF
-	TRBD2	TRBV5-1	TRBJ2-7	TGCGCCAGCAGCAGAGAAGGACTAGCGGGAGACGAGCAGTACTTC	CASSREGLAGDEQYF
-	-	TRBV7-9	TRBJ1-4	TGTGCCAGCAGCCGGGAGCGGGGAACTAATGAAAAACTGTTTTTT	CASSRERGTNEKLFF
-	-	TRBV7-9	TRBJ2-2	TGTGCCAGCAGCTTAGCGCTTCCGCGGGATAACACCGGGGAGCTGTTTTTT	CASSLALPRDNTGELFF
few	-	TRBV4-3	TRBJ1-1	TGCGCCAGCAGCCAAGATTCAGGGACTGAAGCTTTCTTT	CASSQDSGTEAFF
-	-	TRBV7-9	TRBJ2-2	TGTGCCAGCAGCTTATCAGGGGTCACCGGGGAGCTGTTTTTT	CASSLSGVTGELFF
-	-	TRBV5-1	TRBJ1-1	TGCGCCAGCAGCCGAGAATCCAACACTGAAGCTTTCTTT	CASSRESNTEAFF
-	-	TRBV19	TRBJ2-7	TGTGCCAGTAGTCCCGGGGAAAACGAGCAGTACTTC	CASSPGENEQYF
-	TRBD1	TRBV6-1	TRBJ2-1	TGTGCCAGCAGTTCAGGGGGCACTGAGCAGTTCTTC	CASSSGGTEQFF
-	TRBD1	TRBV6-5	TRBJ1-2	TGTGCCAGCAGTCAGGGGGGACTTTTTAACTATGGCTACACCTTC	CASSQGGLFNYGYTF
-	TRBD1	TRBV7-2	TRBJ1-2	TGTGCCAGCATCGGGACAGTCTATGGCTACACCTTC	CASIGTVYGYTF
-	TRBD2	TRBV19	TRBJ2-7	TGTGCCAGTAGACTCAGCGGGAGCTCCTACGAGCAGTACTTC	CASRLSGSSYEQYF
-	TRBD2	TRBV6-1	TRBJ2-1	TGTGCCAGCAGGGGCGGACTAGCGCTAACCAATGAGCAGTTCTTC	CASRGGLALTNEQFF